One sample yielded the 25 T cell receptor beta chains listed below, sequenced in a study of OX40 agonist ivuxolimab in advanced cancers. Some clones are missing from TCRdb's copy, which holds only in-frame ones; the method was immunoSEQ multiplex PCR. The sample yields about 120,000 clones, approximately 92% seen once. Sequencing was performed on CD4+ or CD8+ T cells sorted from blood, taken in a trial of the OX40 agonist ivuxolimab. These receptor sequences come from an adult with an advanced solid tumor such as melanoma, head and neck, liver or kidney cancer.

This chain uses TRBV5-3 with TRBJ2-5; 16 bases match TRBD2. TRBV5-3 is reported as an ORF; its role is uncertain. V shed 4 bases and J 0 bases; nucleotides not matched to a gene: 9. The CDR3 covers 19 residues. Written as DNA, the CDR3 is TGTGCCAGAAGCCCCCAGGGACTAGCGGGGGGGAAGAACCAAGAGACCCAGTACTTC. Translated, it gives CARSPQGLAGGKNQETQYF.

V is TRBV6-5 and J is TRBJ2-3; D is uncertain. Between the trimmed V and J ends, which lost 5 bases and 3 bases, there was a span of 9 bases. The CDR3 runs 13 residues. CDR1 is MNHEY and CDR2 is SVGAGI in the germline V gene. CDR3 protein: CASSHEVTDTQYF. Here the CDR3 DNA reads TGTGCCAGCAGTCATGAAGTAACAGATACGCAGTATTTT.

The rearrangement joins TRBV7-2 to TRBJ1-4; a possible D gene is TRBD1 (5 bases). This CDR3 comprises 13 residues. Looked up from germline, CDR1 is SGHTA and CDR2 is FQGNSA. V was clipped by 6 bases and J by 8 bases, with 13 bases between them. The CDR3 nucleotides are TGTGCCAGCAGTATCAGGGTGTCCGAAAAACTGTTTTTT. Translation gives CASSIRVSEKLFF.

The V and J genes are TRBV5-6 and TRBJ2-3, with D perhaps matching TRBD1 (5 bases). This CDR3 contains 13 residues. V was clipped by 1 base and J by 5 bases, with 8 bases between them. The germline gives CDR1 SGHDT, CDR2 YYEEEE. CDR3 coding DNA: TGTGCCAGCAGCTTGCGGCAGGGAGATACGCAGTATTTT. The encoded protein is CASSLRQGDTQYF.

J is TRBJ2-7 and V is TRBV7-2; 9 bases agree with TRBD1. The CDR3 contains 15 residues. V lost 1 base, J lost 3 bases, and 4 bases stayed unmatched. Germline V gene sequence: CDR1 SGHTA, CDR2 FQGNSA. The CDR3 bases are TGTGCCAGCAGCTTAGTCCCGGGACAGGGCTACGAGCAGTACTTC. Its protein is CASSLVPGQGYEQYF. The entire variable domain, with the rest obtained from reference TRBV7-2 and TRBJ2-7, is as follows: GAGVSQSPSNKVTEKGKDVELRCDPISGHTALYWYRQSLGQGLEFLIYFQGNSAPDKSGLPSDRFSAERTGGSVSTLTIQRTQQEDSAVYLCASSLVPGQGYEQYFGPGTRLTVT.

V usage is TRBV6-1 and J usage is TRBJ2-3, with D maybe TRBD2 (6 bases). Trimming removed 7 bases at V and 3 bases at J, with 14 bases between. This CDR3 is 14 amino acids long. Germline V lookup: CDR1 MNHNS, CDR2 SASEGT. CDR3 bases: TGTGCCAGCACGGGTCTAGCGCGGACAGATACGCAGTATTTT. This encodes CASTGLARTDTQYF.

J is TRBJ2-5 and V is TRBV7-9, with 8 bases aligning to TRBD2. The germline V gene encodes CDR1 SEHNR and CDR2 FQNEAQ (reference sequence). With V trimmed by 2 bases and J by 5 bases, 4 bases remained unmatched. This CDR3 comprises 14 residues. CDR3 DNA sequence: TGTGCCAGCAGCTTAAGTAGCGGGGACGAGACCCAGTACTTC. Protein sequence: CASSLSSGDETQYF.

For the CDR3, the DNA is TGTGCCAGCAGCGATGGACTAGCGGGGATAGATACGCAGTATTTT. Its translation: CASSDGLAGIDTQYF. The V gene is TRBV7-9, the J gene TRBJ2-3, with 12 bases matching TRBD2. This CDR3 comprises 15 residues. J lost 5 bases, V lost 5 bases, and 5 bases had no gene match. Per the germline V gene, CDR1 is SEHNR and CDR2 is FQNEAQ (reference sequence).

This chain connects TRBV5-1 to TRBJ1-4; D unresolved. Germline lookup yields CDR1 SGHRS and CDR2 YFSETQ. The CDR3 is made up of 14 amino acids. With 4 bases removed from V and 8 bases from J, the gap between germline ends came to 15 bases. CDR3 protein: CASSPTTDLEKLFF. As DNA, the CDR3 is TGCGCCAGCAGCCCTACCACCGACTTGGAAAAACTGTTTTTT.

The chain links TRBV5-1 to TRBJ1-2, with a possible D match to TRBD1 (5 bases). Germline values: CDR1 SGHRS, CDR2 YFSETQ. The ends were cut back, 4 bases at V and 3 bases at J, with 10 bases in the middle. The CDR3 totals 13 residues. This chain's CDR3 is CASSRGQDYGYTF. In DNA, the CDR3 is TGCGCCAGCAGCCGTGGACAAGACTATGGCTACACCTTC.

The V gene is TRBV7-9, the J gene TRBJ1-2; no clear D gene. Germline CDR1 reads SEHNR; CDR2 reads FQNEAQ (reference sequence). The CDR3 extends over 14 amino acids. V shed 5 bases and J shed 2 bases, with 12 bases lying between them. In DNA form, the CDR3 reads TGTGCCAGCAGCCCTAAAGGCGGGAACTATGGCTACACCTTC. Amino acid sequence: CASSPKGGNYGYTF.

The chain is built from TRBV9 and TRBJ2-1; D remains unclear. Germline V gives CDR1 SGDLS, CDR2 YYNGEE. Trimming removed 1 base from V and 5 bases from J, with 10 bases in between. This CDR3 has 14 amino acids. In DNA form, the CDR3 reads TGTGCCAGCAGCGTATGGACGGGTAACAATGAGCAGTTCTTC. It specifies CASSVWTGNNEQFF.

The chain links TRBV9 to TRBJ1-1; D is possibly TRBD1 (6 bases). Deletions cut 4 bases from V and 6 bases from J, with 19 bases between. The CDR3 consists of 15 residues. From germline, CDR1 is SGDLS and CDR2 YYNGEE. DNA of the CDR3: TGTGCCAGCAGCCCACTGACAAGGGGGTCAGCTGAAGCTTTCTTT. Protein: CASSPLTRGSAEAFF.

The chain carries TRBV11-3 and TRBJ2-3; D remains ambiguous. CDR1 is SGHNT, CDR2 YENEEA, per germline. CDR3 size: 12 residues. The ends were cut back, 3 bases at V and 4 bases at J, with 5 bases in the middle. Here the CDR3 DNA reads TGTGCCAGCAGCTTGGGTGCAGATACGCAGTATTTT. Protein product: CASSLGADTQYF.

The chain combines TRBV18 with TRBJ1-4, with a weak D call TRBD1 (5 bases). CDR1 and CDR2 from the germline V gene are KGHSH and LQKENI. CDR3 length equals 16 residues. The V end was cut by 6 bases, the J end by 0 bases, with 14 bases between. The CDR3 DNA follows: TGTGCCAGCTCCCCGACAGCCTATGCAACTAATGAAAAACTGTTTTTT. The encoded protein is CASSPTAYATNEKLFF.

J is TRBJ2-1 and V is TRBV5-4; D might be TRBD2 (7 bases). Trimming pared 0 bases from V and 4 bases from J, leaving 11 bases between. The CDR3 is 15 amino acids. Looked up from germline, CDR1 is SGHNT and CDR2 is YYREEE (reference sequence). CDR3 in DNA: TGTGCCAGCAGCTTGGGGGCGGGGGCGTACAATGAGCAGTTCTTC. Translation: CASSLGAGAYNEQFF.

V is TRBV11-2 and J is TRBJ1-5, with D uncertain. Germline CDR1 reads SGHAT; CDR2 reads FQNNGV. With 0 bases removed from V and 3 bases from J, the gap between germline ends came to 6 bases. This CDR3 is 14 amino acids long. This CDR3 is CASSLEPHNQPQHF. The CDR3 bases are TGTGCCAGCAGCTTAGAACCTCACAATCAGCCCCAGCATTTT.

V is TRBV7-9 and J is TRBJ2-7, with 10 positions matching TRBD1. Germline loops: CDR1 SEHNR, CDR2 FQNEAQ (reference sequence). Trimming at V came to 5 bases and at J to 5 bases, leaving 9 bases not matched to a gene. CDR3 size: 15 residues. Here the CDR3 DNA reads TGTGCCAGCAGCAATTCCGGGACAGGGGCCCACGAGCAGTACTTC. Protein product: CASSNSGTGAHEQYF.

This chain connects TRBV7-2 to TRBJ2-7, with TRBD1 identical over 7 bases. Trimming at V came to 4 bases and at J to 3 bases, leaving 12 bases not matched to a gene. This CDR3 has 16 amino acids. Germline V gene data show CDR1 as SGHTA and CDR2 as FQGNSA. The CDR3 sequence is CASSSQTGRSVYEQYF. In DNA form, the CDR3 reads TGTGCCAGCAGCTCACAGACAGGGCGGTCTGTCTACGAGCAGTACTTC.

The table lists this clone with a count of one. The CDR3 bases are TGTGCCAGCAGCTTAGGGGCAGAGACCCAGTACTTC. It is translated as CASSLGAETQYF. The chain recombines TRBV7-9 with TRBJ2-5; D not certain. This CDR3 is built from 12 residues. Trimming removed 1 base from V and 4 bases from J, with 4 bases in between. Germline V lookup: CDR1 SEHNR, CDR2 FQNEAQ (reference sequence).

CDR3 DNA: TGTGCCAGTACCCCGGCTCAGGGGGCTGATTCACCCCTCCACTTT. It encodes CASTPAQGADSPLHF. The chain is built from TRBV19 and TRBJ1-6, with 8 bases matching TRBD1. The germline gives CDR1 LNHDA, CDR2 SQIVND (reference sequence). The CDR3 consists of 15 residues. V was clipped by 7 bases and J by 8 bases; unmatched bases: 10.

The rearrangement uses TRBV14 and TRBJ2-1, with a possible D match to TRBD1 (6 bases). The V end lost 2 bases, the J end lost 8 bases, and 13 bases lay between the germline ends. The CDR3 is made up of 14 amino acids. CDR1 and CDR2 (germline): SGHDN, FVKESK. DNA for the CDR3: TGTGCCAGCAGCCAACCGACAGGTGGCTATGAGCAGTTCTTC. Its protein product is CASSQPTGGYEQFF.

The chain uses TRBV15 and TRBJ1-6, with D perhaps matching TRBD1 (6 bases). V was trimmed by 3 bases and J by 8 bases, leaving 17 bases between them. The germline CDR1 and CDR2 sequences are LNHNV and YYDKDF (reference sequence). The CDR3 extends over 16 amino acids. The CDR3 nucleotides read TGTGCCACCAGCAGCGGGGGCAGAGGCCCCGATTCACCCCTCCACTTT. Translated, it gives CATSSGGRGPDSPLHF.

CDR3: CASSEGFGTQYF. The CDR3 bases are TGCGCCAGCAGTGAGGGATTCGGGACCCAGTACTTC. The chain is built from TRBV10-1 and TRBJ2-5, with D unclear. Germline CDR1 is WNHNN and CDR2 is SYGVQD (reference sequence). The CDR3 contains 12 residues. Deletions cut 2 bases from V and 7 bases from J, with 8 bases between.

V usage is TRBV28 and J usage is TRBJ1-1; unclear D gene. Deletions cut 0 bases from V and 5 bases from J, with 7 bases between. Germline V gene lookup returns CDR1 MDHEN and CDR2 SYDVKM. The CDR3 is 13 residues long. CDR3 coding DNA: TGTGCCAGCAGTTTATGGGGTAGAACTGAAGCTTTCTTT. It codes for CASSLWGRTEAFF.